Each of the 10 T cell receptor beta chains below was sequenced from the same sample in a study of blood T cell repertoires in COVID-19. Measured with immunoSEQ multiplex PCR; TCRdb has only the in-frame clones, and not every one. The profile shows more than 120,000 clones, roughly 90% of them singletons. The sample taken for sequencing was peripheral blood. These TCRs come from a woman in her 50s with acute or convalescent COVID-19.

This chain uses TRBV5-5 with TRBJ2-3; the D gene is possibly TRBD2 (6 bases). The CDR3 is 15 amino acids. CDR1 SGHKS and CDR2 YYEKEE come from the germline V gene (reference sequence). The V end was cut by 0 bases, the J end by 0 bases, with 8 bases between. The CDR3: CASSLGSGSTDTQYF. CDR3 coding DNA: TGTGCCAGCAGCTTGGGCAGCGGGAGCACAGATACGCAGTATTTT. The full variable domain, with the rest looked up from reference TRBV5-5 and TRBJ2-3, is DAGVTQSPTHLIKTRGQQVTLRCSPISGHKSVSWYQQVLGQGPQFIFQYYEKEERGRGNFPDRFSARQFPNYSSELNVNALLLGDSALYLCASSLGSGSTDTQYFGPGTRLTVL.

The gene calls are TRBV6-6 and TRBJ2-7, with 8 bases that match TRBD2. V lost 8 bases to trimming and J lost 0 bases; unmatched junction nucleotides: 9. This CDR3 comprises 15 residues. Germline V CDR1 and CDR2: MNHNY, SVGAGI (reference sequence). CDR3 sequence (DNA): TGTGCCAGCTCAGATCCAGCGGGAGTCTCCTACGAGCAGTACTTC. It encodes CASSDPAGVSYEQYF.

The J gene is TRBJ2-7, the V gene TRBV6-1; 7 positions match TRBD1. V shed 0 bases, J shed 3 bases, and the junction held 8 bases outside the gene matches. From germline, CDR1 is MNHNS and CDR2 SASEGT. The CDR3 has 16 residues. The CDR3 nucleotides read TGTGCCAGCAGTGAAGCTCTCGGACAGGTCGGCTACGAGCAGTACTTC. Translation: CASSEALGQVGYEQYF.

V usage is TRBV19 and J usage is TRBJ1-3; possible D gene TRBD1, 5 bases. Germline CDR1 is LNHDA and CDR2 is SQIVND (reference sequence). V was cut by 1 base and J by 0 bases, with 10 bases left in between. This CDR3 contains 16 residues. CDR3 region: CASSIARGHSGNTIYF. The CDR3 nucleotides are TGTGCCAGTAGTATAGCTAGGGGCCACTCTGGAAACACCATATATTTT.

This chain links TRBV14 with TRBJ1-6, with 7 positions matching TRBD1. The CDR3 totals 16 residues. Trimming took 1 base from V and 8 from J; bases not matched to a gene: 8. Looked up from germline, CDR1 is SGHDN and CDR2 is FVKESK. In DNA form, the CDR3 reads TGTGCCAGCAGCCAAGGACAGGGAGGTTGGTATTCACCCCTCCACTTT. Protein sequence: CASSQGQGGWYSPLHF.

The gene calls are TRBV30 and TRBJ2-7; D is uncertain. V gave up 2 bases and J gave up 7 bases, with 15 bases separating them. Germline V gene data show CDR1 as GTSNPN and CDR2 as SVGIG (reference sequence). CDR3 length: 13 residues. The CDR3 region has the DNA TGTGCCTGGAGTAGAGGCCGCTTACAAGAGCAGTACTTC. This codes for CAWSRGRLQEQYF. The full variable domain, completed using reference TRBV30 and TRBJ2-7, is SQTIHQWPATLVQPVGSPLSLECTVEGTSNPNLYWYRQAAGRGLQLLFYSVGIGQISSEVPQNLSASRPQDRQFILSSKKLLLSDSGFYLCAWSRGRLQEQYFGPGTRLTVT.

The rearrangement uses TRBV5-1 and TRBJ2-6; D is undetermined. Germline V gene data show CDR1 as SGHRS and CDR2 as YFSETQ. Deletions cut 0 bases from V and 4 bases from J, with 11 bases between. The CDR3 extends over 16 amino acids. The CDR3 DNA sequence: TGCGCCAGCAGCTTGGTTGGGCAGACCGGGGCCAACGTCCTGACTTTC. Translating gives CASSLVGQTGANVLTF.

V usage is TRBV2 and J usage is TRBJ1-6; D not resolved. This CDR3 has 13 amino acids. The V gene's germline CDR1 is SNHLY and CDR2 FYNNEI. The V end was cut by 3 bases, the J end by 12 bases, with 12 bases between. In DNA, the CDR3 is TGTGCCAGCAGTGATTCGACGGCAGGACCCCTCCACTTT. Its protein product is CASSDSTAGPLHF.

The chain carries TRBV5-5 and TRBJ1-3, with 7 bases identical to TRBD1. From germline, CDR1 is SGHKS and CDR2 YYEKEE (reference sequence). The CDR3 length is 16 residues. With V trimmed by 0 bases and J by 16 bases, 19 bases remained unmatched. The CDR3 reads CASSLAQGSPYGFGYF. CDR3 nucleotides: TGTGCCAGCAGCTTGGCACAGGGGTCTCCTTATGGATTCGGGTATTTT.

The chain combines TRBV10-3 with TRBJ2-7, with TRBD2 matching 8 bases. The CDR3 has 15 amino acids. The trim removed 3 bases at V and 4 bases at J, leaving 8 bases unmatched. Per the germline V gene, CDR1 is ENHRY and CDR2 is SYGVKD. In DNA form, the CDR3 reads TGTGCCATCAGTGAACCCGATAGCGGGGATTACGAGCAGTACTTC. It translates to CAISEPDSGDYEQYF.